The source of this TCR beta chain is a study of early T cells in non-severe SARS-CoV-2 infection. Study details: Bulk RNA taken from unsorted whole blood was sequenced, leaving chains unpaired.

There are many counts of this clonotype. Tagging with unique molecular identifiers was applied to individual cDNA molecules. TCRdb redid the calling of the 5' RACE reads with MiXCR, one entry per CDR3 protein. The table has tens of thousands of distinct CDR3 sequences, approximately 12% seen once. Germline V gives CDR1 SGHTA, CDR2 FQGNSA. V shed 1 base and J shed 1 base, with 11 bases lying between them. The CDR3 has 16 residues. This chain uses TRBV7-2 with TRBJ2-1, with D unclear. The TCR was taken from an adult who was a healthcare worker with PCR-confirmed SARS-CoV-2 infection or an uninfected control (not recorded which). Here the sequenced sample was whole blood, taken at baseline. The CDR3 sequence is CASSLDPLRSYNEQFF. The DNA for the CDR3 is TGTGCCAGCAGCTTAGATCCTCTTAGGTCCTACAATGAGCAGTTCTTC.